This T cell receptor (beta chain) comes out of a study of control samples from healthy donors and cancer patients. Trimming shortened V by 5 bases and J by 6 bases, and 16 bases separated the two germline ends. The CDR3 runs to 14 residues. The germline V gene has CDR1 MNHEY and CDR2 SMNVEV (reference sequence). The assay was immunoSEQ multiplex PCR, and TCRdb's table has in-frame clones only and misses some. The sample lists 130,000 to 150,000 clones; about 95% were seen once. Sequenced: PBMCs. The V gene is TRBV27, the J gene TRBJ1-2; the D gene is possibly TRBD1 (6 bases). This clonotype was sampled from a man aged 55 to 70 with colorectal cancer. The CDR3 is CASSPLDRLDGYTF. The CDR3 region has the DNA TGTGCCAGCAGTCCCCTAGACAGGCTAGATGGCTACACCTTC.